This TCR beta chain is drawn from a study of blood T cell repertoires in COVID-19. Study summary: Researchers got acute and convalescent COVID-19 samples from the United States, Italy and Spain.

Study processing details: Estimation of nucleated cell counts was performed using reference gene primer amplification. The method was immunoSEQ multiplex PCR; TCRdb's version includes in-frame clones alone and lacks a portion of them. V, J and clone size are those of that table, while D and trimming were read from the DNA. The sample has roughly 150,000 clones, roughly four fifths seen once. The CDR3 contains 14 residues. Trimming removed 0 bases at V and 5 bases at J, with 9 bases between. CDR1 is SGHTS and CDR2 is YDEGEE in the germline V gene. The chain links TRBV5-8 to TRBJ1-5, with D possibly matching TRBD1 (5 bases). Sequencing was performed on peripheral blood. This sequence originates from a human donor with acute or convalescent COVID-19. The donor label of this sample is uncertain. CDR3 in DNA: TGTGCCAGCAGCTTGGCAGGGAATTATCAGCCCCAGCATTTT. This sequence encodes CASSLAGNYQPQHF. Full variable domain (outside the CDR3, taken from reference TRBV5-8 and TRBJ1-5): EAGVTQSPTHLIKTRGQQATLRCSPISGHTSVYWYQQALGLGLQFLLWYDEGEERNRGNFPPRFSGRQFPNYSSELNVNALELEDSALYLCASSLAGNYQPQHFGDGTRLSIL.